These 19 T cell receptor beta chains originate from one sample sequenced in a study of blood T cell repertoires in COVID-19. The protocol was immunoSEQ multiplex PCR, while the TCRdb copy is restricted to in-frame clones and leaves out a portion. The table lists about 200,000 clones, about 84% of them singletons. The sequenced sample consisted of peripheral blood. The receptors here all came from a woman of 80 years or more with acute or convalescent COVID-19.

The genes are TRBV6-1 and TRBJ2-7; D uncertain. From germline, CDR1 is MNHNS and CDR2 SASEGT. V was shortened by 2 bases and J by 0 bases, with 11 bases between the two germline ends. The CDR3 has 15 residues. The chain's CDR3 is CASSEQSGSSYEQYF. The CDR3 DNA reads TGTGCCAGCAGTGAACAAAGTGGCAGCTCCTACGAGCAGTACTTC.

The rearrangement links TRBV28 to TRBJ2-7, with a possible D match to TRBD1 (6 bases). This CDR3 has 15 amino acids. Trimming stripped 4 bases from V and 0 bases from J, with 13 bases between. CDR1 and CDR2 (germline): MDHEN, SYDVKM. Here the CDR3 reads CASSYPTDSSYEQYF. The CDR3 DNA reads TGTGCCAGCAGTTATCCGACGGACAGCTCCTACGAGCAGTACTTC.

V gene TRBV6-1 combines with J gene TRBJ2-7; D is possibly TRBD2 (7 bases). V shed 3 bases and J shed 0 bases, with 15 bases lying between them. The CDR3 is made up of 16 amino acids. Germline V gene sequence: CDR1 MNHNS, CDR2 SASEGT. The CDR3 bases are TGTGCCAGCAGTGAGGGGGGGGCCTTAAGCTCCTACGAGCAGTACTTC. It translates to CASSEGGALSSYEQYF.

The chain employs TRBV3-1 (or the pseudogene TRBV3-2) and TRBJ2-2; the D is unclear. The ends were cut back, 0 bases at V and 6 bases at J, with 17 bases in the middle. Germline-derived CDR1 and CDR2 are LGHDT and YNNKEL (reference sequence). CDR3 length: 17 residues. CDR3 sequence: CASSQEFSRSTAGELFF. The DNA of the CDR3 is TGTGCCAGCAGCCAAGAGTTTTCGAGATCCACGGCCGGGGAGCTGTTTTTT.

The DNA of the CDR3 is TGTGCCAGCAGCCAAGATCCACGGGGCCGGGAGGCTTTCTTT. Its translation: CASSQDPRGREAFF. This chain links TRBV3-1 (or the pseudogene TRBV3-2) with TRBJ1-1, with D perhaps TRBD1 (5 bases). Germline CDR1 is LGHDT and CDR2 is YNNKEL (reference sequence). The V and J ends lost 0 bases and 11 bases respectively, with 16 bases between them. The length of the CDR3 is 14 residues.

The chain links TRBV6-5 to TRBJ1-2, with D tentatively TRBD1 (5 bases). The germline CDR1 and CDR2 sequences are MNHEY and SVGAGI. The CDR3 consists of 14 residues. Trimming took off 3 bases at V and 4 bases at J, with 12 bases between the two ends. The CDR3 sequence is CASSYDLGGYGYTF. The CDR3 nucleotides read TGTGCCAGCAGTTATGACTTGGGGGGCTATGGCTACACCTTC.

The J gene is TRBJ2-5, the V gene TRBV5-5; D is possibly TRBD1 (6 bases). CDR1 SGHKS and CDR2 YYEKEE come from the germline V gene (reference sequence). Trimming stripped 4 bases from V and 1 base from J, with 14 bases between. The CDR3 covers 15 residues. CDR3 nucleotide sequence: TGTGCCAGCAGCCCGGACAGCGCCGTCCAAGAGACCCAGTACTTC. This sequence encodes CASSPDSAVQETQYF. Looking up the rest from reference TRBV5-5 and TRBJ2-5 gives the full variable domain: DAGVTQSPTHLIKTRGQQVTLRCSPISGHKSVSWYQQVLGQGPQFIFQYYEKEERGRGNFPDRFSARQFPNYSSELNVNALLLGDSALYLCASSPDSAVQETQYFGPGTRLLVL.

V usage is TRBV2 and J usage is TRBJ2-1; 12 positions match TRBD2. Germline V gene data show CDR1 as SNHLY and CDR2 as FYNNEI. V was pared by 5 bases and J by 5 bases, with 4 bases of the junction left unmatched. This CDR3 comprises 15 residues. The CDR3 sequence: CASSKTSGGDNEQFF. The CDR3 DNA follows: TGTGCCAGCAGTAAGACTAGCGGGGGAGACAATGAGCAGTTCTTC.

V is TRBV20-1 and J is TRBJ2-5; D gene ambiguous. The CDR3 is 13 amino acids. From germline, CDR1 is DFQATT and CDR2 SNEGSKA (reference sequence). Trimming pared 3 bases from V and 0 bases from J, leaving 8 bases between. The CDR3 sequence: CSASKQNQETQYF. Here the CDR3 DNA reads TGCAGTGCTAGTAAACAGAACCAAGAGACCCAGTACTTC.

The chain couples TRBV7-3 to TRBJ2-2; the D gene is possibly TRBD1 (6 bases). This CDR3 is built from 16 residues. Germline CDR1 and CDR2: SGHTA and FQGTGA. V was clipped by 2 bases and J by 0 bases, with 10 bases between them. Here the CDR3 DNA reads TGTGCCAGCAGCTTACCGGGACACACGAACACCGGGGAGCTGTTTTTT. Protein: CASSLPGHTNTGELFF.

This rearrangement joins TRBV4-2 to TRBJ2-5; tentative D call: TRBD2 (7 bases). CDR3 length: 16 residues. Germline CDR1 and CDR2: LGHNA and YNFKEQ. V was trimmed by 0 bases and J by 5 bases, leaving 16 bases between them. Here the CDR3 DNA reads TGTGCCAGCAGCCAAGACGCTCGGGGGGCCAGGGAGACCCAGTACTTC. This sequence encodes CASSQDARGARETQYF.

The chain uses TRBV6-6 and TRBJ2-3, with 9 bases fitting TRBD2. The J segment lost 2 bases and the V segment lost 6 bases, leaving 9 bases of the junction unmatched. This CDR3 contains 16 residues. Germline CDR1 and CDR2: MNHNY and SVGAGI (reference sequence). The CDR3 region has the DNA TGTGCCAGCAGAGATGTAGCGGGGGCGTACACAGATACGCAGTATTTT. Translating gives CASRDVAGAYTDTQYF.

V and J are TRBV19 and TRBJ2-5; 7 nucleotides match TRBD1. The CDR3 contains 18 residues. V shed 3 bases and J 5 bases; nucleotides not matched to a gene: 18. Germline V gives CDR1 LNHDA, CDR2 SQIVND (reference sequence). This CDR3 reads CASSILQGQSNSPETQYF. The CDR3, as DNA: TGTGCCAGTAGTATTCTACAGGGGCAGAGCAACTCCCCGGAGACCCAGTACTTC.

This clone showed up just a few times. V gene TRBV28 combines with J gene TRBJ1-1, with a weak D call TRBD1 (5 bases). This CDR3 region has 14 residues. CDR1 is MDHEN and CDR2 is SYDVKM in the germline V gene. V was shortened by 2 bases and J by 4 bases, with 11 bases between the two germline ends. The CDR3 coding sequence is TGTGCCAGCAGTTTACGGAGCAGGGCCACTGAAGCTTTCTTT. Its translation is CASSLRSRATEAFF. The complete variable domain, with remaining parts taken from reference TRBV28 and TRBJ1-1, reads DVKVTQSSRYLVKRTGEKVFLECVQDMDHENMFWYRQDPGLGLRLIYFSYDVKMKEKGDIPEGYSVSREKKERFSLILESASTNQTSMYLCASSLRSRATEAFFGQGTRLTVV.

The rearrangement joins TRBV10-1 to TRBJ2-3; a possible D gene is TRBD2 (5 bases). The CDR3 is 16 amino acids. Germline CDR1 is WNHNN and CDR2 is SYGVQD (reference sequence). Deletions cut 7 bases from V and 7 bases from J, with 24 bases between. The CDR3 sequence is CASTGYEAGGKYTQYF. CDR3 DNA sequence: TGCGCCAGCACCGGGTATGAAGCAGGAGGAAAGTATACGCAGTATTTT.

This chain joins TRBV6-5 and TRBJ1-5; TRBD1 matches at 7 bases. Germline CDR1 is MNHEY and CDR2 is SVGAGI. The CDR3 has 14 amino acids. The V gene end was trimmed by 6 bases and the J gene end by 3 bases; junction bases not matched to a gene: 5. CDR3 amino acids: CASRDRSANQPQHF. CDR3 in DNA: TGTGCCAGCAGGGACAGGTCCGCCAATCAGCCCCAGCATTTT.

The chain employs TRBV4-2 and TRBJ1-2; D is undetermined. Trimming shortened V by 0 bases and J by 5 bases, and 16 bases separated the two germline ends. The CDR3 spans 16 residues. Germline V gene sequence: CDR1 LGHNA, CDR2 YNFKEQ. The CDR3 region has the DNA TGTGCCAGCAGCCAAGATTTAAGCGGCACGCGATATGGCTACACCTTC. Amino acids: CASSQDLSGTRYGYTF.

The chain recombines TRBV5-6 with TRBJ2-1; 7 positions agree with TRBD1. CDR1 and CDR2 from the germline V gene are SGHDT and YYEEEE. The CDR3 runs to 16 residues. V shed 4 bases and J 9 bases; nucleotides not matched to a gene: 16. Here the CDR3 DNA reads TGTGCCAGCAGCCGCTGGGGCAGGAGCCCAGGGGGTGAGCAGTTCTTC. Translating gives CASSRWGRSPGGEQFF.

V is TRBV7-9 and J is TRBJ1-1; 12 bases agree with TRBD1. Germline trimming cut 5 bases from V and 4 bases from J; bases unmatched to any gene: 8. Germline V gene data show CDR1 as SEHNR and CDR2 as FQNEAQ (reference sequence). The CDR3 is 16 amino acids. CDR3 sequence (DNA): TGTGCCAGCAGCCCCAGGGGGACAGGGGGCTCCACTGAAGCTTTCTTT. Protein product: CASSPRGTGGSTEAFF.